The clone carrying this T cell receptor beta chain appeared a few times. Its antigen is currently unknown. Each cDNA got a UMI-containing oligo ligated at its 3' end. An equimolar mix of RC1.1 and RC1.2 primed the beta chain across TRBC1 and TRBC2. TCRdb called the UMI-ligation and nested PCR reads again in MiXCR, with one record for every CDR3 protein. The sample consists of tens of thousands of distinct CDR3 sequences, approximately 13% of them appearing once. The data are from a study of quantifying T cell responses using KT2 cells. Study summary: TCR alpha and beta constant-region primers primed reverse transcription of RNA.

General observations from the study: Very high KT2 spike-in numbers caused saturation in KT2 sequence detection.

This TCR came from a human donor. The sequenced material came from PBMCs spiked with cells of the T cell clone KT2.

CDR3 coding DNA: TGTGCCAGCAGTTACGCAGGGCCTTTCCACAATGAGCAGTTCTTC. Translating gives CASSYAGPFHNEQFF. The chain combines TRBV6-2 or TRBV6-3 with TRBJ2-1, with D possibly matching TRBD1 (5 bases). The V gene lost 2 bases and the J gene lost 5 bases, with 13 bases spanning the gap. Germline V gene sequence: CDR1 MNHEY, CDR2 SVGEGT. The length of the CDR3 is 15 residues.